This T cell receptor (beta chain) was profiled in a study of CD8 T cells in Susac syndrome. RNA amounts of roughly 0.45 to 1 ug underwent reverse transcription with random hexamers. immunoSEQ multiplex PCR amplified TCR beta CDR3 across 54 Vbeta, 13 Jbeta. From the immunoSEQ multiplex PCR reads, TCRdb called clonotypes with MiXCR, one entry per CDR3 protein. The sample yields about 200,000 distinct CDR3 sequences, 85% to 95% seen once. This clonotype was counted only a few times. The CDR3 runs to 13 residues. V was pared by 5 bases and J by 5 bases, with 12 bases between. Germline CDR1 and CDR2: SGHTA and FQGTGA.

The sample consisted of CD4+ T cells from PBMCs. The chain employs TRBV7-3 and TRBJ2-5; D is possibly TRBD2 (7 bases). The sequence was collected from a human donor in good health. CDR3 residues: CASSQGRGETQYF. CDR3 nucleotide sequence: TGTGCCAGCAGCCAGGGGAGGGGGGAGACCCAGTACTTC.